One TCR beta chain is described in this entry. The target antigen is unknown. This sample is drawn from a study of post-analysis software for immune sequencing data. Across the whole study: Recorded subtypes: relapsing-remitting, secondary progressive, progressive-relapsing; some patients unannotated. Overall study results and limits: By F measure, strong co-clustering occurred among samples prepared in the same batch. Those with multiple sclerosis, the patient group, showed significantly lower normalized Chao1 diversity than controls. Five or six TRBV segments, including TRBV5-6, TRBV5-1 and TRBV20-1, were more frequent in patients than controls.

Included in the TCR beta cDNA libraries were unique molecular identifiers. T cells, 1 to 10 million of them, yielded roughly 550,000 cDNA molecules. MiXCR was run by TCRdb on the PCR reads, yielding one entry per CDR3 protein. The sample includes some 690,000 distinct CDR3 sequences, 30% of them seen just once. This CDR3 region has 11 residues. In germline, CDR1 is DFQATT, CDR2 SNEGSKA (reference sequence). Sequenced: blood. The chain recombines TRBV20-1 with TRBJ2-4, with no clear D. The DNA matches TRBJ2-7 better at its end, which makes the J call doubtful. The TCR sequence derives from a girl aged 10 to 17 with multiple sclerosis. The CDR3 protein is CSAMVSYEQYF. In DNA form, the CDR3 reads TGCAGTGCTATGGTTTCCTACGAGCAGTACTTC.